This T cell receptor (beta chain) was captured in a study of blood T cell repertoires in COVID-19. Study-wide background: The cDNA or gDNA used as material had been derived from T cells, B-cell-depleted T cells, or PBMCs.

This clone was picked up a small number of times. Method: immunoSEQ multiplex PCR; TCRdb's copy keeps in-frame clones and lacks some. The sample consists of about 310,000 clones, about 87% of them appearing once. This receptor was taken from a woman aged 45-65 years who had recovered from COVID-19. The material sequenced was peripheral blood.

The CDR3 reads CASSPVGATYNEQFF. The CDR3 DNA reads TGTGCCAGCTCACCAGTGGGAGCCACCTACAATGAGCAGTTCTTC. The J gene is TRBJ2-1, the V gene TRBV18; D might be TRBD2 (5 bases). V lost 2 bases, J lost 2 bases, and 10 bases lay in between. The germline CDR1 and CDR2 sequences are KGHSH and LQKENI. The CDR3 contains 15 residues.